Presented here are 28 T cell receptor beta chains from one specimen sequenced in a study of Graves' ophthalmopathy and Graves' hyperthyroidism. Amplification of TCR beta CDR3 regions used RNA transcripts. An opening RT-PCR round employed HTBI primers and preceded a second-round multiplex PCR. TCRdb passed the multiplex PCR reads through MiXCR, listing each CDR3 protein once. The table records about 400,000 distinct CDR3 sequences, roughly 15% of them present only once. Material for sequencing was peripheral blood. The receptors shown here come from a woman between 18 and 30 years old with stable Graves' hyperthyroidism.

CDR3 residues: CASRTGAYQETQYF. The CDR3 nucleotides read TGCGCCAGCAGAACAGGGGCGTACCAAGAGACCCAGTACTTC. The chain joins TRBV5-1 to TRBJ2-5, with 7 bases matching TRBD1. Per germline, CDR1 SGHRS and CDR2 YFSETQ. The junction had 4 bases not matched to a gene; V was cut back by 5 bases and J by 0 bases. CDR3 length: 14 residues.

This clonotype was recorded a few times. The gene calls are TRBV9 and TRBJ2-5, with TRBD2 as a possible D gene (6 bases). V shed 0 bases and J shed 0 bases, with 9 bases lying between them. The CDR3 totals 15 residues. The germline CDR1 and CDR2 sequences are SGDLS and YYNGEE. CDR3 in DNA: TGTGCCAGCAGCGTAGTTGCGGGGAACCAAGAGACCCAGTACTTC. This gives the protein CASSVVAGNQETQYF.

This clonotype has at least ten counts. V gene TRBV7-3 combines with J gene TRBJ1-1; no firm D call. Germline lookup yields CDR1 SGHTA and CDR2 FQGTGA. Trimming removed 3 bases from V and 2 bases from J, with 16 bases in between. The CDR3 totals 16 residues. CDR3 nucleotides: TGTGCCAGCAGCTTGGAACCGGAGACGGTAAACACTGAAGCTTTCTTT. This encodes CASSLEPETVNTEAFF.

The gene calls are TRBV10-1 and TRBJ2-7, with D perhaps matching TRBD1 (5 bases). The CDR3 has 13 amino acids. CDR1 is WNHNN, CDR2 SYGVQD, per germline (reference sequence). V was trimmed by 3 bases and J by 2 bases, leaving 8 bases between them. CDR3 region: CASSDRTTYEQYF. The CDR3 DNA reads TGCGCCAGCAGTGACAGGACAACCTACGAGCAGTACTTC.

This clonotype has at least ten counts. The chain employs TRBV6-1 and TRBJ1-2, with 7 nucleotides matching TRBD1. Germline loops: CDR1 MNHNS, CDR2 SASEGT. The CDR3 consists of 12 residues. J was trimmed by 8 bases and V by 9 bases; bases with no gene match: 9. CDR3 DNA sequence: TGTGCCAGATTAGACAGGGTAGACGGCTACACCTTC. Translated, it gives CARLDRVDGYTF.

The sample holds many counts of this clonotype. The V and J genes are TRBV5-1 and TRBJ2-2; TRBD2 is a possible D gene (6 bases). This CDR3 spans 15 amino acids. V was cut by 4 bases and J by 4 bases, with 14 bases left in between. The germline gives CDR1 SGHRS, CDR2 YFSETQ. CDR3 region: CASSLRTTGTGELFF. The CDR3, as DNA: TGCGCCAGCAGCCTTCGGACTACGGGCACCGGGGAGCTGTTTTTT. Full variable domain (outside the CDR3, taken from reference TRBV5-1 and TRBJ2-2): KAGVTQTPRYLIKTRGQQVTLSCSPISGHRSVSWYQQTPGQGLQFLFEYFSETQRNKGNFPGRFSGRQFSNSRSEMNVSTLELGDSALYLCASSLRTTGTGELFFGEGSRLTVL.

This clonotype was detected only a few times. This rearrangement joins TRBV4-1 to TRBJ2-7, with 9 positions matching TRBD1. The CDR3 extends over 16 amino acids. Trimming took 1 base from V and 3 from J; bases not matched to a gene: 7. Germline V lookup: CDR1 MGHRA, CDR2 YSYEKL. CDR3 bases: TGCGCCAGCAGCCAAGGCTCGGGACAGGGATTCTACGAGCAGTACTTC. It codes for CASSQGSGQGFYEQYF.

The chain uses TRBV6-1 and TRBJ1-1, with D unclear. V lost 3 bases to trimming and J lost 2 bases, with 4 bases between them. The CDR3 contains 12 residues. In germline, CDR1 is MNHNS, CDR2 SASEGT. As DNA, the CDR3 is TGTGCCAGCAGTGATTACAACACTGAAGCTTTCTTT. This translates into CASSDYNTEAFF.

The sample holds many counts of this clonotype. CDR3 residues: CASSLSSAATYGYTF. The CDR3 coding sequence is TGTGCCAGCAGTTTAAGTTCAGCGGCGACTTATGGCTACACCTTC. The rearrangement joins TRBV12-3 or TRBV12-4 to TRBJ1-2; no clear D gene. The CDR3 spans 15 residues. The ends were cut back, 2 bases at V and 5 bases at J, with 15 bases in the middle.

This clonotype was seen many times. The CDR3, as DNA: TGTGCCAGCAGTTACCATGGCGGAACCTACGAGCAGTACTTC. Its translation is CASSYHGGTYEQYF. The chain uses TRBV12-3 or TRBV12-4 and TRBJ2-7; no firm D call. V was cut by 4 bases and J by 2 bases, with 12 bases left in between. The CDR3 consists of 14 residues.

The chain has TRBV6-1 and TRBJ1-2; possible D gene TRBD1, 6 bases. CDR3 length: 13 residues. Deletions cut 7 bases from V and 8 bases from J, with 17 bases between. The germline V gene encodes CDR1 MNHNS and CDR2 SASEGT. CDR3 residues: CASTNPGHPGYTF. As DNA, the CDR3 is TGTGCCAGCACCAACCCGGGACACCCAGGCTACACCTTC.

This clonotype was picked up many times. The chain couples TRBV6-1 to TRBJ1-1; D gene ambiguous. Deletions cut 10 bases from V and 1 base from J, with 13 bases between. Germline lookup yields CDR1 MNHNS and CDR2 SASEGT. The CDR3 is made up of 13 amino acids. The CDR3: CATRELGNTEAFF. The CDR3 bases are TGTGCCACCCGAGAGTTAGGGAACACTGAAGCTTTCTTT.

In this sample, this clonotype turned up many times. The rearrangement joins TRBV6-5 to TRBJ1-4; the D is unclear. Trimming removed 0 bases at V and 8 bases at J, with 7 bases between. The CDR3 totals 13 residues. Germline V gene lookup returns CDR1 MNHEY and CDR2 SVGAGI. The CDR3 DNA reads as TGTGCCAGCAGTTACTCGGGTAGCGAAAAACTGTTTTTT. Translating it yields CASSYSGSEKLFF.

This clonotype was detected many times. This chain joins TRBV12-3 or TRBV12-4 and TRBJ1-2; TRBD1 matches 7 bases. This CDR3 is 12 amino acids long. Trimming removed 1 base from V and 8 bases from J; junction bases left unmatched: 1. Written as DNA, the CDR3 is TGTGCCAGCAGTTTAGACAGGGGCGGCTACACCTTC. It encodes CASSLDRGGYTF.

This chain connects TRBV11-2 to TRBJ2-1; D remains unclear. V shed 5 bases and J shed 6 bases, with 11 bases lying between them. The CDR3 consists of 13 residues. The germline CDR1 and CDR2 sequences are SGHAT and FQNNGV. The CDR3 is CASSPSGINEQFF. CDR3 bases: TGTGCCAGCAGCCCCTCGGGCATCAATGAGCAGTTCTTC.

The chain employs TRBV6-1 and TRBJ2-7; D possibly corresponds to TRBD2 (6 bases). V was cut by 5 bases and J by 3 bases, with 8 bases left in between. This CDR3 comprises 12 residues. CDR1 is MNHNS, CDR2 SASEGT, per germline. The CDR3 here is CASSTDYYEQYF. The CDR3 nucleotides are TGTGCCAGCAGTACGGACTACTACGAGCAGTACTTC.

This clonotype has at least ten counts. The chain employs TRBV24-1 and TRBJ2-2; TRBD1 agrees at 9 bases. Germline CDR1 KGHDR, CDR2 SFDVKD. Unmatched junction bases numbered 10, after V lost 4 bases and J lost 5 bases. The CDR3 length is 17 residues. The CDR3 DNA reads TGTGCCACCAGTGACCCTGGGACAGGGAGTGGGACCGGGGAGCTGTTTTTT. This translates into CATSDPGTGSGTGELFF.

This clonotype was counted at least ten times. The CDR3 protein is CASSQETGQTQYF. The CDR3, as DNA: TGTGCCAGCAGCCAAGAGACGGGGCAGACCCAGTACTTC. This chain links TRBV14 with TRBJ2-5, with D possibly called TRBD1 or TRBD2 (5 bases each). V lost 0 bases and J lost 6, with 8 bases in between. The germline V gene has CDR1 SGHDN and CDR2 FVKESK. This CDR3 has 13 residues. The full variable domain, its missing parts supplied by reference TRBV14 and TRBJ2-5, is EAGVTQFPSHSVIEKGQTVTLRCDPISGHDNLYWYRRVMGKEIKFLLHFVKESKQDESGMPNNRFLAERTGGTYSTLKVQPAELEDSGVYFCASSQETGQTQYFGPGTRLLVL.

This clonotype occurred many times. The rearrangement uses TRBV6-1 and TRBJ1-5; the match to TRBD1 covers 8 bases. From germline, CDR1 is MNHNS and CDR2 SASEGT. The ends lost 1 base at V and 7 bases at J; junction bases unmatched: 6. The CDR3 is 15 amino acids. CDR3 in amino acids: CASSEETGVNQPQHF. CDR3 nucleotides: TGTGCCAGCAGTGAAGAGACAGGGGTGAACCAGCCCCAGCATTTT.

The genes are TRBV20-1 and TRBJ2-5; D might be TRBD1 (6 bases). Trimming took off 3 bases at V and 3 bases at J, with 11 bases between the two ends. The length of the CDR3 is 13 residues. Germline V lookup: CDR1 DFQATT, CDR2 SNEGSKA (reference sequence). CDR3 protein: CSARAGVEETQYF. The CDR3 nucleotides read TGCAGTGCTAGGGCAGGGGTGGAAGAGACCCAGTACTTC.

The chain links TRBV6-1 to TRBJ2-7; 9 nucleotides agree with TRBD2. Germline V CDR1 and CDR2: MNHNS, SASEGT. The CDR3 totals 14 residues. The J segment lost 5 bases and the V segment lost 9 bases, leaving 11 bases of the junction unmatched. The CDR3 DNA reads as TGTGCCAGTTCCGAGGGACTAGCCGCCGACGAGCAGTACTTC. It yields the protein CASSEGLAADEQYF.

This clonotype was seen at least ten times. The chain joins TRBV6-5 to TRBJ2-7, with 11 bases that match TRBD1. This CDR3 contains 15 residues. CDR1 MNHEY and CDR2 SVGAGI come from the germline V gene. J gave up 3 bases and V 0 bases, and 1 base lay outside the gene matches. The CDR3 DNA is TGTGCCAGCAGTTACTCGGACAGGGGGCACTACGAGCAGTACTTC. This encodes CASSYSDRGHYEQYF.

Many counts were recorded for this clonotype. The genes are TRBV7-8 and TRBJ1-2, with D unresolved. In germline, CDR1 is SGHVS, CDR2 FQNEAQ. The V gene lost 1 base and the J gene lost 0 bases, with 9 bases spanning the gap. This CDR3 has 15 residues. CDR3 DNA: TGTGCCAGCAGCTTAGGTGACGGGACTAACTATGGCTACACCTTC. Amino acids: CASSLGDGTNYGYTF.

In its sample, this clonotype was seen many times. A read error may explain this, as a much larger clone is one base away. J is TRBJ1-2 and V is TRBV6-5; D might be TRBD1 (5 bases). The CDR3 runs 15 residues. CDR1 and CDR2 (germline): MNHEY, SVGAGI. The chain's CDR3 is CTSSFKREGNYGYTF. The CDR3 region has the DNA TGTACCAGCAGTTTCAAGAGGGAGGGGAACTATGGCTACACCTTC.

The sample holds many counts of this clonotype. This rearrangement joins TRBV25-1 to TRBJ2-5; D unclear. The CDR3 loop spans 15 amino acids. V shed 4 bases and J shed 4 bases, with 16 bases lying between them. Germline CDR1 is MGHDK and CDR2 is SYGVNS. Here the CDR3 DNA reads TGTGCCAGCAGTGGAGAGACGTATAATTTAGAGACCCAGTACTTC. Translation gives CASSGETYNLETQYF.

This clonotype was recorded at least ten times. This chain links TRBV28 with TRBJ1-5; D gene unclear. CDR1 and CDR2 from the germline V gene are MDHEN and SYDVKM. The CDR3 covers 16 residues. The V end was cut by 5 bases, the J end by 2 bases, with 16 bases between. The CDR3 here is CASSTWARSGNQPQHF. The CDR3 DNA reads TGTGCCAGCAGTACTTGGGCCAGGTCGGGCAATCAGCCCCAGCATTTT.

This clonotype was found many times. The rearrangement joins TRBV24-1 to TRBJ1-5; a possible D gene is TRBD1 (5 bases). CDR1 and CDR2 from the germline V gene are KGHDR and SFDVKD. The CDR3 runs 14 residues. Deletions cut 1 base from V and 7 bases from J, with 10 bases between. CDR3 protein: CATSDLGAFQPQHF. Here the CDR3 DNA reads TGTGCCACCAGTGATTTAGGGGCTTTCCAGCCCCAGCATTTT.

This clonotype was observed a few times. The rearrangement joins TRBV14 to TRBJ2-5, with D hard to call. V shed 2 bases and J shed 2 bases, with 15 bases lying between them. The germline V gene encodes CDR1 SGHDN and CDR2 FVKESK. The length of the CDR3 is 16 residues. CDR3 in DNA: TGTGCCAGCAGCCAACTCTCAGAGCGCTTTCAAGAGACCCAGTACTTC. Translated, it gives CASSQLSERFQETQYF.